One sample yielded the 13 T cell receptor beta chains listed below, sequenced in a study of siplizumab effects on memory and regulatory T cells. Method: immunoSEQ multiplex PCR; TCRdb's copy keeps in-frame clones and lacks some. The sample shows 57,000 or so clones, 85% to 95% of them seen only once. Sequencing input: CD8+ T cells sorted from blood. The receptors come from a human donor in good health.

V is TRBV7-9 and J is TRBJ1-2; 9 bases are shared with TRBD1. The length of the CDR3 is 14 residues. CDR1 and CDR2 from the germline V gene are SEHNR and FQNEAQ (reference sequence). Losses at the gene ends were 5 bases for V and 3 bases for J; bases not matched to a gene: 4. CDR3 region: CASSTGTGHYGYTF. As DNA, the CDR3 is TGTGCCAGCAGCACGGGGACAGGGCACTATGGCTACACCTTC. Drawing the rest from reference TRBV7-9 and TRBJ1-2, the complete variable domain is DTGVSQNPRHKITKRGQNVTFRCDPISEHNRLYWYRQTLGQGPEFLTYFQNEAQLEKSRLLSDRFSAERPKGSFSTLEIQRTEQGDSAMYLCASSTGTGHYGYTFGSGTRLTVV.

The chain recombines TRBV19 with TRBJ1-1; no firm D call. This CDR3 region has 14 residues. Germline-derived CDR1 and CDR2 are LNHDA and SQIVND (reference sequence). The ends were cut back, 4 bases at V and 1 base at J, with 10 bases in the middle. The CDR3 spells CASSTLAENTEAFF. CDR3 coding DNA: TGTGCCAGTAGTACTCTGGCAGAGAACACTGAAGCTTTCTTT.

The V and J genes are TRBV29-1 and TRBJ2-1; 11 positions match TRBD2. J lost 1 base, V lost 4 bases, and 0 bases had no gene match. The CDR3 spans 14 residues. Germline CDR1 and CDR2: SQVTM and ANQGSEA. The CDR3 nucleotides are TGCAGCGTTGCTAGCGGGAGGTCCTACAATGAGCAGTTCTTC. Protein: CSVASGRSYNEQFF.

This chain connects TRBV4-3 to TRBJ2-3; 11 bases are shared with TRBD2. The V segment lost 1 base and the J segment 3 bases; nucleotides outside the gene matches: 6. The CDR3 is 17 amino acids. Germline CDR1 and CDR2: LGHNA and YSLEER. The CDR3 here is CASSQGPGTSGTDTQYF. CDR3 bases: TGCGCCAGCAGCCAAGGCCCCGGGACTAGCGGAACAGATACGCAGTATTTT.

The V gene is TRBV14, the J gene TRBJ2-7, with 9 bases aligning to TRBD1. CDR1 is SGHDN and CDR2 is FVKESK in the germline V gene. The CDR3 consists of 14 residues. The V segment lost 5 bases and the J segment 5 bases; nucleotides outside the gene matches: 7. This CDR3 is CASSKGQGKNEQYF. DNA for the CDR3: TGTGCCAGCAGCAAGGGACAGGGTAAGAACGAGCAGTACTTC. Full variable domain (remainder filled in from reference TRBV14 and TRBJ2-7): EAGVTQFPSHSVIEKGQTVTLRCDPISGHDNLYWYRRVMGKEIKFLLHFVKESKQDESGMPNNRFLAERTGGTYSTLKVQPAELEDSGVYFCASSKGQGKNEQYFGPGTRLTVT.

The chain uses TRBV6-5 and TRBJ2-7, with D possibly being TRBD2 (7 bases). Trimming took 3 bases from V and 4 from J, leaving 16 bases between them. The CDR3 has 15 amino acids. Germline assignment: CDR1 MNHEY and CDR2 SVGAGI. CDR3 region: CASSYEGRGGYEQYF. The CDR3 DNA is TGTGCCAGCAGTTATGAAGGCAGGGGAGGGTACGAGCAGTACTTC.

The chain uses TRBV28 and TRBJ2-7; D might be TRBD1 or TRBD2, each matching 5 bases. V shed 8 bases and J shed 4 bases, with 18 bases lying between them. From germline, CDR1 is MDHEN and CDR2 SYDVKM. The CDR3 extends over 14 amino acids. CDR3: CASLPGAGSYEQYF. CDR3 DNA sequence: TGTGCCAGCTTGCCTGGGGCAGGGAGTTACGAGCAGTACTTC.

The chain recombines TRBV28 with TRBJ2-6, with 8 bases that match TRBD1. The CDR3 consists of 16 residues. J gave up 4 bases and V 3 bases, and 5 bases lay outside the gene matches. Germline loops: CDR1 MDHEN, CDR2 SYDVKM. CDR3 nucleotide sequence: TGTGCCAGCAGTTTCCAGGGGGCGCACGGGGCCAACGTCCTGACTTTC. Residues: CASSFQGAHGANVLTF. The full variable domain, with the rest looked up from reference TRBV28 and TRBJ2-6, is DVKVTQSSRYLVKRTGEKVFLECVQDMDHENMFWYRQDPGLGLRLIYFSYDVKMKEKGDIPEGYSVSREKKERFSLILESASTNQTSMYLCASSFQGAHGANVLTFGAGSRLTVL.

This chain connects TRBV2 to TRBJ2-7; 8 bases fit TRBD2. The CDR3 has 15 residues. Germline V gene data show CDR1 as SNHLY and CDR2 as FYNNEI. Unmatched junction bases numbered 10, after V lost 8 bases and J lost 1 base. The CDR3 region has the DNA TGTGCCAGCGGCGAGGGAGCGGGAGTTTCCTACGAGCAGTACTTC. Translated: CASGEGAGVSYEQYF.

This chain connects TRBV7-8 to TRBJ2-5; 14 bases align to TRBD2. Germline-derived CDR1 and CDR2 are SGHVS and FQNEAQ. This CDR3 has 20 amino acids. V lost 3 bases to trimming and J lost 0 bases; unmatched junction nucleotides: 12. The CDR3 DNA follows: TGTGCCAGCAGCTTCGATAGGACCGAGACTAGCGGGAGGGACCAAGAGACCCAGTACTTC. It codes for CASSFDRTETSGRDQETQYF.

V usage is TRBV4-1 and J usage is TRBJ1-1, with no clear D. This CDR3 has 12 residues. Trimming removed 3 bases from V and 5 bases from J, with 7 bases in between. Germline CDR1 reads MGHRA; CDR2 reads YSYEKL. CDR3 in amino acids: CASSQPGTEAFF. The CDR3 nucleotides read TGCGCCAGCAGCCAGCCAGGTACTGAAGCTTTCTTT.

The chain employs TRBV29-1 and TRBJ2-7; D may be TRBD2 (6 bases). Per germline, CDR1 SQVTM and CDR2 ANQGSEA. There are 15 residues in the CDR3. Trimming removed 0 bases at V and 2 bases at J, with 14 bases between. The CDR3 coding sequence is TGCAGCGTTGAAGATGGAGGGTCCTCGGCCTACGAGCAGTACTTC. It yields the protein CSVEDGGSSAYEQYF.

The chain uses TRBV5-1 and TRBJ2-7; D perhaps matches TRBD2 (5 bases). V shed 7 bases and J shed 0 bases, with 17 bases lying between them. This CDR3 is built from 15 residues. Germline V gene data show CDR1 as SGHRS and CDR2 as YFSETQ. The CDR3 sequence: CASSDLGAFSYEQYF. CDR3 coding DNA: TGCGCCAGCTCGGATTTGGGAGCCTTCTCCTACGAGCAGTACTTC.